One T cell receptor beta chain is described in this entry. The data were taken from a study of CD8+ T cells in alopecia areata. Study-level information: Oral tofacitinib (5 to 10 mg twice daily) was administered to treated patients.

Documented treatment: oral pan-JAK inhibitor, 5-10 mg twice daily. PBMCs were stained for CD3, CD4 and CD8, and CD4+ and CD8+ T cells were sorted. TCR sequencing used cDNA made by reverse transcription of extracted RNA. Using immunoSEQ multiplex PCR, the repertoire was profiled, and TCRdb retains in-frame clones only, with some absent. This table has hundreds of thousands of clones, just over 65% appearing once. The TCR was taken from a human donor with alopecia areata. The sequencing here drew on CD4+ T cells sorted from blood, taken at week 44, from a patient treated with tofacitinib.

The CDR3 nucleotides are TGTGCCAGCAGCAAACTTTCCCGACAGGGAAGCGGCTACACCTTC. Its protein is CASSKLSRQGSGYTF. This chain uses TRBV21-1 with TRBJ1-2; whether TRBD1, the table's D call, matches the DNA was not checked. TRBV21-1 is shown as a pseudogene. This CDR3 is 15 amino acids long.